This T cell receptor beta chain was identified during a study of blood T cell repertoires in COVID-19. Study summary: COVID-19 samples, acute and convalescent, were from the United States, Italy and Spain.

As processed by the authors: The assay estimated nucleated cells by amplifying reference gene primers. Sequenced by immunoSEQ multiplex PCR; TCRdb stores in-frame clones only, minus some. Clone size and V and J calls were adopted from that table, with D and trimming inferred from the DNA. Of 70,000 to 100,000 clones in the sample, around 90% are singletons; the top ten hold roughly 4.5%. Per the germline V gene, CDR1 is SGHNT and CDR2 is YYREEE (reference sequence). V lost 4 bases to trimming and J lost 5 bases; unmatched junction nucleotides: 6. The CDR3 is made up of 16 amino acids. The sequence derives from a woman aged 80 or older with active or convalescent COVID-19. Sequencing input: peripheral blood. This chain connects TRBV5-4 to TRBJ2-2; 12 bases match TRBD2. The CDR3 is CASSPPLAGGTGELFF. The CDR3 bases are TGTGCCAGCAGCCCCCCTCTAGCGGGGGGGACCGGGGAGCTGTTTTTT.